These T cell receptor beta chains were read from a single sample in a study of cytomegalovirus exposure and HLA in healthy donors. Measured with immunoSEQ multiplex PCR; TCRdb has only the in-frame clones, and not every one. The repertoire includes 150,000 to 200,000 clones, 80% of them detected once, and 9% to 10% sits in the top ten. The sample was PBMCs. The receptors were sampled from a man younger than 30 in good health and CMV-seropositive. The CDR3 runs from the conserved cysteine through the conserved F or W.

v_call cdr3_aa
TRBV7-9 CASSPRLRETIGNTIYF
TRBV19 CASGTGAEAFF
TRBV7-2 CASSLALWGTESNQPQHF
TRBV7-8 CASSFRTGQGHNEQFF
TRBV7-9 CASSLGQGYNEQFF
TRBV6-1 CASSDYGQPTDTQYF
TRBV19 CASNLRGESGANVLTF
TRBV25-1 CASSELAGSYEQYF
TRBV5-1 CASSLDAGPGNTIYF
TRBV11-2 CASSLDGYSYEQYF
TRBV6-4 CASSEIEQGTEAFF
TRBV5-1 CASSLNTQTSRGYTF
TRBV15 CATHPGTVNNSPLHF
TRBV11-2 CASSLTRGGGTDTQYF
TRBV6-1 CASSATGWGEKLFF
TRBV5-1 CASSLDRDRAYEQYF
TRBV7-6 CASSLGRQGFYEQYF
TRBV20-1 CSAPRGFEQYF
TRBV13 CASSIGGTEAFF
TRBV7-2 CASSLTDRDYGYTF
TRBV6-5 CASSYGDTRNTGELFF
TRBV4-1 CASSGTGATYEQYF
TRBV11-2 CASSHRVNQPQHF
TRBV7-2 CASSFLAYFGDEQFF
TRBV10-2 CASRAGTLPDTQYF
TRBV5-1 CASSLAGDSYNSPLHF
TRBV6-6 CASSYSAQQNTGELFF
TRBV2 CASRTETAFNEKLFF
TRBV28 CASRLGRNNEQFF
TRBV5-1 CASSLSGTDQETQYF
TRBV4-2 CASSGQQDRGNIQYF
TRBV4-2 CASSQDGASGSYEQYF
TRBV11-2 CASSPWGRTGELFF
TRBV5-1 CASSSKAGEFKETQYF
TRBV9 CASSAEGQYEQYF
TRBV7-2 CASSSDSGYGYTF
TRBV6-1 CASSVISGSNQPQHF
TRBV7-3 CASSYDRGQGYTF
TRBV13 CASSFVQGAIYEQYF
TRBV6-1 CASSEGSEGPSYEQYF
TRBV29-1 CSVRQGSGNQPQHF
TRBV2 CASSETGFTGELFF